The 10 T cell receptor beta chains below were found in one sample sequenced in a study of T-cell reconstitution after alpha-beta-depleted transplantation in children. Unique molecular identifiers were used to barcode this TCRbeta library. TCRdb re-analysed the PCR reads in MiXCR, keeping a single row per CDR3 protein. The data contain about 870,000 distinct CDR3 sequences, 15% to 20% of them seen just once; the ten biggest clones take up around 5.3%. The input for sequencing was PBMCs, mostly from graft donor cells, taken 360 days after TCRalphabeta/CD19-depleted stem cell transplant. The receptors originated from a male patient aged 10 to 17 who had a stem cell transplant for acute lymphoblastic leukemia, so the T cells may come from the graft donor.

This clonotype was seen more than once but under ten times. The V and J genes are TRBV4-1 and TRBJ2-1, with 9 bases fitting TRBD2. CDR3 length: 17 amino acids. V dropped 2 bases and J dropped 2; count of bases not matched to a gene: 7. Per the germline V gene, CDR1 is MGHRA and CDR2 is YSYEKL. The CDR3 is CASSQTTAGGPYNEQFF. DNA of the CDR3: TGCGCCAGCAGCCAAACCACAGCGGGAGGACCCTACAATGAGCAGTTCTTC.

V usage is TRBV9 and J usage is TRBJ2-1; 10 bases match TRBD2. CDR1 is SGDLS and CDR2 is YYNGEE in the germline V gene. Losses at the gene ends were 0 bases for V and 6 bases for J; bases not matched to a gene: 3. The CDR3 totals 15 residues. The CDR3, as DNA: TGTGCCAGCAGCGTAGGACTAGCGGGCCGCAATGAGCAGTTCTTC. Its translation: CASSVGLAGRNEQFF.

This clonotype was observed a handful of times. V usage is TRBV12-3 or TRBV12-4 and J usage is TRBJ2-1; 12 bases line up with TRBD2. The junction had 8 bases not matched to a gene; V was cut back by 6 bases and J by 8 bases. This CDR3 region has 15 residues. The CDR3 spells CASSSGLAGKYEQFF. In DNA form, the CDR3 reads TGTGCCAGCAGCTCGGGACTAGCGGGTAAATATGAGCAGTTCTTC.

This clonotype was detected a few times. V gene TRBV7-9 combines with J gene TRBJ2-3; a possible D gene is TRBD1 (5 bases). Germline V gives CDR1 SEHNR, CDR2 FQNEAQ (reference sequence). V lost 1 base, J lost 2 bases, and 13 bases lay in between. The CDR3 has 16 residues. The CDR3 protein is CASSLGQGGVTDTQYF. The CDR3 DNA reads as TGTGCCAGCAGCTTAGGTCAGGGTGGAGTCACAGATACGCAGTATTTT.

This sequence joins TRBV5-1 and TRBJ1-1; D possibly corresponds to TRBD1 (5 bases). The germline V gene encodes CDR1 SGHRS and CDR2 YFSETQ. The CDR3 is 14 amino acids. With 6 bases removed from V and 1 base from J, the gap between germline ends came to 13 bases. The CDR3 DNA reads as TGCGCCAGCACCCTCGGGACGGGGAACACTGAAGCTTTCTTT. Translating it yields CASTLGTGNTEAFF.

The rearrangement joins TRBV7-9 to TRBJ2-5; 7 nucleotides line up with TRBD2. The CDR3 totals 16 residues. Germline CDR1 is SEHNR and CDR2 is FQNEAQ (reference sequence). The V segment lost 5 bases and the J segment 4 bases; nucleotides outside the gene matches: 13. The CDR3 loop reads CASSIQPLRERETQYF. The CDR3 nucleotides are TGTGCCAGCAGCATACAACCGCTGCGGGAGAGAGAGACCCAGTACTTC.

This clonotype has just one count. This chain connects TRBV6-1 to TRBJ2-4; D possibly corresponds to TRBD1 (6 bases). V was clipped by 4 bases and J by 3 bases, with 22 bases between them. CDR1 and CDR2 (germline): MNHNS, SASEGT. This CDR3 contains 18 residues. CDR3 sequence: CASSGDTPLQSRKNIQYF. CDR3 coding DNA: TGTGCCAGCAGTGGGGACACACCACTCCAGTCCCGCAAAAACATTCAGTACTTC.

The chain combines TRBV5-1 with TRBJ2-2, with D maybe TRBD1 (6 bases). CDR1 is SGHRS, CDR2 YFSETQ, per germline. The ends were cut back, 6 bases at V and 5 bases at J, with 17 bases in the middle. This CDR3 is built from 15 residues. CDR3 protein: CASTPLGGETGELFF. CDR3 nucleotide sequence: TGCGCCAGCACCCCCCTAGGGGGAGAAACCGGGGAGCTGTTTTTT. The full variable domain, its missing parts supplied by reference TRBV5-1 and TRBJ2-2, is KAGVTQTPRYLIKTRGQQVTLSCSPISGHRSVSWYQQTPGQGLQFLFEYFSETQRNKGNFPGRFSGRQFSNSRSEMNVSTLELGDSALYLCASTPLGGETGELFFGEGSRLTVL.

This clonotype was seen a handful of times. The CDR3 protein is CAAGQRQETQYF. The CDR3 DNA reads TGTGCTGCTGGCCAACGCCAAGAGACCCAGTACTTC. The J gene is TRBJ2-5, the V gene TRBV6-2 or TRBV6-3; no clear D gene. CDR3 length equals 12 residues. The germline gives CDR1 MNHEY, CDR2 SVGEGT.

V usage is TRBV12-3 or TRBV12-4 and J usage is TRBJ2-7, with D maybe TRBD1 (5 bases). V was trimmed by 1 base and J by 2 bases, leaving 15 bases between them. The CDR3 loop spans 16 amino acids. CDR3 loop: CASSLEGAVGTYEQYF. The CDR3, as DNA: TGTGCCAGCAGTTTAGAAGGGGCCGTGGGGACCTACGAGCAGTACTTC.